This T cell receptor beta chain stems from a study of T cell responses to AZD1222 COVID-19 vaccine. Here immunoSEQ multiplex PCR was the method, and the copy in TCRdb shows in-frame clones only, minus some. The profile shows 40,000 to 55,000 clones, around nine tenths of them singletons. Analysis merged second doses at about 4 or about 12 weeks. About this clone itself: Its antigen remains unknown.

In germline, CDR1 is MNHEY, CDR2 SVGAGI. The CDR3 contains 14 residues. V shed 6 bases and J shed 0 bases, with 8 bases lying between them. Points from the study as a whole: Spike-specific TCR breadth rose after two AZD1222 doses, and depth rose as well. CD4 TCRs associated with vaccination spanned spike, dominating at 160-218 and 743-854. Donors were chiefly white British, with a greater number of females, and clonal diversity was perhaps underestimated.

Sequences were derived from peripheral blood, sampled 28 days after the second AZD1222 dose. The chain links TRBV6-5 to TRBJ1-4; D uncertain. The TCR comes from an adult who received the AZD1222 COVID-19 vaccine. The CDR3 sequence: CASRETTTNEKLFF. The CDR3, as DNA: TGTGCCAGCAGGGAGACAACAACTAATGAAAAACTGTTTTTT.